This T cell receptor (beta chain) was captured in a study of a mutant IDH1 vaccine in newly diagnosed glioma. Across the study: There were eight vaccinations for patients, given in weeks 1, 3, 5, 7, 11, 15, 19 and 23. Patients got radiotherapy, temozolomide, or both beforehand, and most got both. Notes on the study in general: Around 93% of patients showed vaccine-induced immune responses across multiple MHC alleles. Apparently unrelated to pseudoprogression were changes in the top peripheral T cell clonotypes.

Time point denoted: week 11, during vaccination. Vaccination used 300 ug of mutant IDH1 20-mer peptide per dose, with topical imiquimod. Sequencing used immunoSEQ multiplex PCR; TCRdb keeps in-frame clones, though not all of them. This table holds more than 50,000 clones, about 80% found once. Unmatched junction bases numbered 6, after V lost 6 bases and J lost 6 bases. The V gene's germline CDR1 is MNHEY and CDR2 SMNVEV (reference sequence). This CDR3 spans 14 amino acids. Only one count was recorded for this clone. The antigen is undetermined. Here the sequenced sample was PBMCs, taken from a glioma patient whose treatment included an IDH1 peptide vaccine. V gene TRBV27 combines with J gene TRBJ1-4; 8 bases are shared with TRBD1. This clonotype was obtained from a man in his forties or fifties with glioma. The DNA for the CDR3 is TGTGCCAGCAGAACCGGGACAGGATATGAAAAACTGTTTTTT. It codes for CASRTGTGYEKLFF.